This TCR beta chain originates from a study of T cell repertoires in cytomegalovirus infection. Turning to the study itself: Epitope selection comprised recently identified HLA-C-restricted CMV epitopes and well-studied HLA-B-restricted CMV epitopes. It was the public TCR beta signatures that indicated both CMV infection and matching HLA type. Whole-study findings and limits: What dominated the ex vivo response were HLA-C-restricted CMV-specific TCR beta clonotypes.

One entry per CDR3 protein, called by TCRdb with MiXCR from the reads. The table has a few hundred thousand distinct CDR3 sequences, around 40% seen once; the top ten hold about half. This clonotype appeared a few times. The antigen remains unidentified. The sequencing here drew on cultured PBMCs, taken from culture after CMV antigen stimulation. The sequence came from a human donor in good health (CMV status not recorded). Some clones in this sample may be carry-over from other donors' samples.

The CDR3 loop is CASSLKRTRTGYGNTIYF. The CDR3 coding sequence is TGTGCCAGCAGCTTAAAAAGGACCCGGACAGGGTATGGAAACACCATATATTTT. The chain is built from TRBV11-2 and TRBJ1-3; 8 bases line up with TRBD1. Trimming cost V 2 bases and J 3 bases; bases outside gene matches: 12. CDR1 and CDR2 (germline): SGHAT, FQNNGV. The CDR3 spans 18 residues.